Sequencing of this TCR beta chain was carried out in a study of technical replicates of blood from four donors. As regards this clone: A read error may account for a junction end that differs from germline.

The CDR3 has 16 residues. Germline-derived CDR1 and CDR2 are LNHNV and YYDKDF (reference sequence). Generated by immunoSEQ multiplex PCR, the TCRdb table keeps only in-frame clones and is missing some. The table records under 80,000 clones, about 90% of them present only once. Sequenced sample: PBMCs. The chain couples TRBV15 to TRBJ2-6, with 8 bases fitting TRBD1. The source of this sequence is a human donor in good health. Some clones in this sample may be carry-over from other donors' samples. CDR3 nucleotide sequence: TGTGCCACCAGCGGAGACAGGGGATCAGGGGCCAACGTCCTGACTTTC. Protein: CATSGDRGSGANVLTF.